Listed here is a single T cell receptor (beta chain). Its antigen is as yet unknown. A junction boundary mismatches the germline segment, possibly from a read error. Germline V lookup: CDR1 SEHNR, CDR2 FQNEAQ (reference sequence). The CDR3 is 15 amino acids. This record comes from a study of cytomegalovirus exposure and HLA in healthy donors. General study points: Being indistinguishable, some V segments were excluded, TRBV6-2 and TRBV6-3 among them. Highest at DRB1 and lowest at HLA-C, TCR association rates differed among HLA loci in a later analysis.

Both 60 Vbeta primers and 13 Jbeta primers went into the PCR. Authors' methods: Roughly 10 million shared chains were among roughly 81 million unique TCR beta chains counted in a later analysis. Using immunoSEQ multiplex PCR, the repertoire was profiled, and TCRdb retains in-frame clones only, with some absent. V, J and clone size reflect that table, while D and trimming were determined from the DNA. Of 140,000 to 150,000 clones in the sample, 76% were seen once. The material sequenced was PBMCs. This sequence joins TRBV7-9 and TRBJ2-1; 11 bases are a match to TRBD2. The origin of this receptor is a woman aged 40 to 55 in good health and CMV-seronegative. The DNA of the CDR3 is TGTTCCAGCAGCCCCCTTAGCGGGGGGGCCGGTGAGCAGTTCTTC. This sequence encodes CSSSPLSGGAGEQFF.